One and the same sample provided the 14 T cell receptor beta chains below, sequenced in a study of tumor-infiltrating lymphocytes in localized non-small cell lung cancer. TCRdb's copy holds only in-frame clones and misses some; the assay was immunoSEQ multiplex PCR. This sample yields roughly 9,000 clones, of which over 75% are seen a single time; roughly 18% belongs to the top ten. The sequenced material came from uninvolved lung tissue not adjacent to the tumor. The receptor source for this set is a human donor with non-small cell lung cancer.

By frequency in the sample, this clone is medium-sized (0.01 to 0.1%). The genes are TRBV4-2 and TRBJ1-2; TRBD1 might be the D (6 bases). The CDR3 is 15 amino acids. CDR1 is LGHNA and CDR2 is YNFKEQ in the germline V gene. Trimming removed 1 base at V and 8 bases at J, with 17 bases between. This chain's CDR3 is CASSQVEQGELGYTF. The DNA for the CDR3 is TGTGCCAGCAGCCAAGTAGAACAGGGAGAACTCGGCTACACCTTC.

This rearrangement joins TRBV14 to TRBJ2-5, with TRBD1 matching over 11 bases. The CDR3 extends over 15 amino acids. Trimming cost V 4 bases and J 5 bases; bases outside gene matches: 6. The V gene's germline CDR1 is SGHDN and CDR2 FVKESK. The CDR3 sequence is CASSPRTGGQETQYF. DNA of the CDR3: TGTGCCAGCAGCCCCCGGACAGGGGGCCAGGAGACCCAGTACTTC. The whole variable domain, filled in from reference TRBV14 and TRBJ2-5, reads EAGVTQFPSHSVIEKGQTVTLRCDPISGHDNLYWYRRVMGKEIKFLLHFVKESKQDESGMPNNRFLAERTGGTYSTLKVQPAELEDSGVYFCASSPRTGGQETQYFGPGTRLLVL.

This clone was seen a handful of times. The chain joins TRBV7-9 to TRBJ2-7; 8 bases fit TRBD1. Germline CDR1 reads SEHNR; CDR2 reads FQNEAQ (reference sequence). This CDR3 contains 17 residues. V dropped 3 bases and J dropped 0; count of bases not matched to a gene: 10. The CDR3 DNA reads TGTGCCAGCAGCTTTGGACAGGGCCCTATCATCTCCTACGAGCAGTACTTC. Translating it yields CASSFGQGPIISYEQYF.

The count of this clone is one. The chain employs TRBV10-3 and TRBJ2-5, with 9 bases aligning to TRBD2. From germline, CDR1 is ENHRY and CDR2 SYGVKD. This CDR3 is 13 amino acids long. V dropped 7 bases and J dropped 5; count of bases not matched to a gene: 5. CDR3 sequence (DNA): TGTGCCATCAAATTAGCGGGGGAGGAGACCCAGTACTTC. This translates into CAIKLAGEETQYF.

The table lists this clone with a few counts. The chain carries TRBV19 and TRBJ1-2; D remains unclear. CDR3 length equals 14 residues. V was cut by 1 base and J by 7 bases, with 13 bases left in between. The germline gives CDR1 LNHDA, CDR2 SQIVND (reference sequence). The CDR3 region is CASSIGNTFAGYTF. Written as DNA, the CDR3 is TGTGCCAGTAGTATAGGGAACACCTTCGCTGGCTACACCTTC.

The genes are TRBV4-1 and TRBJ2-4; 8 positions match TRBD1. Germline lookup yields CDR1 MGHRA and CDR2 YSYEKL. Losses at the gene ends were 5 bases for V and 0 bases for J; bases not matched to a gene: 3. The CDR3 consists of 15 residues. CDR3 bases: TGCGCCAGCAGCGAGACAGGGGAAGCCAAAAACATTCAGTACTTC. Its protein product is CASSETGEAKNIQYF.

This chain connects TRBV7-2 to TRBJ2-3, with D uncertain. Trimming cost V 7 bases and J 1 base, with 12 bases left between them. This CDR3 region has 14 residues. Germline V gene sequence: CDR1 SGHTA, CDR2 FQGNSA. The chain's CDR3 is CASKAGYRTDTQYF. CDR3 bases: TGTGCCAGCAAAGCAGGTTACCGCACAGATACGCAGTATTTT.

The chain has TRBV2 and TRBJ1-5, with D possibly being TRBD1 (6 bases). The V end was cut by 7 bases, the J end by 6 bases, with 16 bases between. Per the germline V gene, CDR1 is SNHLY and CDR2 is FYNNEI. This CDR3 has 14 amino acids. The chain's CDR3 is CASTLQGGAQPQHF. For the CDR3, the DNA is TGTGCCAGCACCCTACAGGGTGGTGCTCAGCCCCAGCATTTT.

J is TRBJ1-1 and V is TRBV2, with TRBD1 identical over 7 bases. CDR1 and CDR2 from the germline V gene are SNHLY and FYNNEI. Trimming removed 7 bases from V and 8 bases from J; junction bases left unmatched: 4. The CDR3 is made up of 11 amino acids. CDR3 sequence reads: CASTLDREAFF. CDR3 in DNA: TGTGCCAGCACCTTGGACAGGGAAGCTTTCTTT.

This clone came up a few times. The V gene is TRBV11-2, the J gene TRBJ2-2; the D is unclear. Germline CDR1 reads SGHAT; CDR2 reads FQNNGV. Trimming stripped 3 bases from V and 0 bases from J, with 8 bases between. The CDR3 has 15 residues. DNA for the CDR3: TGTGCCAGCAGCTTGTGGGCCGCGAACACCGGGGAGCTGTTTTTT. Amino acid sequence: CASSLWAANTGELFF.

This clone occurred a few times. In nucleotides, the CDR3 is TGTGCCAGCAGCCACCTGGGGGCTTCACCCCTCCACTTT. This codes for CASSHLGASPLHF. The chain carries TRBV14 and TRBJ1-6; weak D call: TRBD1 (6 bases). Germline V gene lookup returns CDR1 SGHDN and CDR2 FVKESK. The CDR3 length is 13 residues. With 3 bases removed from V and 9 bases from J, the gap between germline ends came to 9 bases. Full variable domain (remainder filled in from reference TRBV14 and TRBJ1-6): EAGVTQFPSHSVIEKGQTVTLRCDPISGHDNLYWYRRVMGKEIKFLLHFVKESKQDESGMPNNRFLAERTGGTYSTLKVQPAELEDSGVYFCASSHLGASPLHFGNGTRLTVT.

The V and J genes are TRBV5-1 and TRBJ1-1; D gene unclear. The V gene's germline CDR1 is SGHRS and CDR2 YFSETQ. The CDR3 spans 14 residues. Trimming shortened V by 2 bases and J by 0 bases, and 8 bases separated the two germline ends. The CDR3 bases are TGCGCCAGCAGCTTCTCCGGGATGAACACTGAAGCTTTCTTT. Translation: CASSFSGMNTEAFF.

The chain carries TRBV5-1 and TRBJ2-3, with TRBD1 identical over 10 bases. The CDR3 has 14 residues. CDR1 and CDR2 from the germline V gene are SGHRS and YFSETQ. The V and J ends lost 2 bases and 4 bases, in that order; junction bases with no gene match: 1. The CDR3 nucleotides are TGCGCCAGCAGCTTCGGACAGGGGGCAGATACGCAGTATTTT. Protein product: CASSFGQGADTQYF. Drawing the rest from reference TRBV5-1 and TRBJ2-3, the complete variable domain is KAGVTQTPRYLIKTRGQQVTLSCSPISGHRSVSWYQQTPGQGLQFLFEYFSETQRNKGNFPGRFSGRQFSNSRSEMNVSTLELGDSALYLCASSFGQGADTQYFGPGTRLTVL.

The J gene is TRBJ1-1, the V gene TRBV5-1; D not resolved. The V gene's germline CDR1 is SGHRS and CDR2 YFSETQ. The CDR3 extends over 13 amino acids. The germline V and J ends were trimmed by 3 bases and 4 bases, with 10 bases remaining between them. The CDR3 here is CASSSPGGTEAFF. The CDR3 region has the DNA TGCGCCAGCAGCTCGCCCGGCGGCACTGAAGCTTTCTTT.